Sequencing of this T cell receptor beta chain was carried out in a study of T cells after yellow fever vaccination. The V end was cut by 5 bases, the J end by 4 bases, with 16 bases between. The CDR3 spans 15 residues. TCRdb called the 5' RACE reads again in MiXCR, with one record for every CDR3 protein. The sample holds 400,000 to 650,000 distinct CDR3 sequences, around a fifth seen once. Findings and limits, study-wide: In post-booster samples, most primary-vaccination clones reappeared (approximately 95% CD4, roughly 90% CD8).

Details on this clonotype: Its antigen remains unidentified.

This sequence was found in a man aged 18 to 35 who received the YFV17D yellow fever vaccine. Specimen: PBMCs, collected about 20 days after the first yellow fever vaccination. The rearrangement uses TRBV12-3 or TRBV12-4 and TRBJ2-3; the D gene is possibly TRBD2 (5 bases). As DNA, the CDR3 is TGTGCCAGCAGTACCCCTTTCGGGGAATCAGATACGCAGTATTTT. Its translation is CASSTPFGESDTQYF.